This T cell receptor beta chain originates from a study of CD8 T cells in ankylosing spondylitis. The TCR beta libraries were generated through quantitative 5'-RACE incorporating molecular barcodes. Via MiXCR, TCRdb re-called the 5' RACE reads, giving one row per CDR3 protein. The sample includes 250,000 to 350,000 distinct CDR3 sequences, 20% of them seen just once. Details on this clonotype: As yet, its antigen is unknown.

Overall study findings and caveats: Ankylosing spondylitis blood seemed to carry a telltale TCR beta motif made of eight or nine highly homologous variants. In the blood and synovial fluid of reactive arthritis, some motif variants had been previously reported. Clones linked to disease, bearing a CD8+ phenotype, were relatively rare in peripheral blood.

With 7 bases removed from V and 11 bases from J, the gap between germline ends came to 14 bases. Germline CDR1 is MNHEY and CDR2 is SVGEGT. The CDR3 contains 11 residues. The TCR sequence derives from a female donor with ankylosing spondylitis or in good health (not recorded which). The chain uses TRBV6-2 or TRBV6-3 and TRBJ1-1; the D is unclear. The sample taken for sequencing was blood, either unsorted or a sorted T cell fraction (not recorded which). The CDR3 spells CASKSSREAFF. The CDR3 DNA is TGTGCCAGCAAGAGTTCTAGGGAGGCTTTCTTT.